The present entry profiles one TCR beta chain with its context. The antigen it binds to is not known. Base quality data are lacking; no much larger clone is found one base away. Receptor amplification or capture employed PCR. Instrument used: Illumina HiSeq 2500. To reduce PCR and sequencing biases, unique molecular identifiers were incorporated into the TCR beta cDNA libraries. Every 1 to 10 million input T cells yielded 500,000 or so cDNA molecules, meaning each molecule approximated one T cell. The same protocol used for the earlier healthy control dataset was applied to prepare and sequence the patient libraries. Within a given batch, samples were prepared together, multiplexed and sequenced on the same HiSeq lane. On the study's bioinformatics: MIGEC was used to process the raw barcoded reads, and molecular identifier groups with only a single read were discarded before consensus assembly and CDR3 extraction. VDJtools was used for post-analysis of the clonotype tables, and diversity was normalized by down-sampling every dataset to the size of the smallest sample. To correct batch-related cross-sample contamination, repertoire overlap clustering matched CDR3 amino acid sequences but not nucleotide sequences. Using fastp trimming at Q25 and MiXCR clonotype assembly, TCRdb reanalyzed the public sequencing data and kept in-frame beta chains. Each CDR3 protein appears once, grouped with its most common genes and DNA. The V and J calls were determined by TCRdb, not by the authors. In this sample the table shows roughly 700,000 distinct CDR3 sequences, about 32% of which occur a single time. The top ten constitute around 0.56% of the sample.

This specimen comes from a study of post-analysis software for immune sequencing data (dated by TCRdb to about 2015). Looking at the study overall: Relapsing-remitting, secondary progressive and progressive-relapsing multiple sclerosis were recorded as disease courses, and subtype annotation was lacking for some patients. A subset of samples was prepared in parallel using single-end sample barcoding, then pooled and co-amplified after Illumina adapter ligation. The patient repertoires were set against 11 previously published healthy control repertoires from donors whose ages ranged from roughly 6 to 27 years. Broad study findings and their caveats: Strong co-clustering of samples prepared in the same batch was shown by direct clustering with F measure, prompting a batch-effect correction. The multiple sclerosis patient group was slightly younger than the control group. About 5 TRBV segments, including TRBV5-6, TRBV5-1 and TRBV20-1, were significantly more frequent in patients than controls. Significantly lower normalized Chao1 diversity was found in multiple sclerosis patients than in controls, suggesting substantial peripheral T-cell clonal expansion.

Via the germline V gene (reference sequence), CDR1 is SEHNR and CDR2 FQNEAQ. V is shortened by 5 bases, J by 0 bases, and the region joining them spans 20 bases. The CDR3 covers 19 residues, taking in both the cysteine and the phenylalanine. Of the read, only the CDR3 DNA is kept; its 57 bases are in frame from base 1. To demonstrate the VDJtools post-analysis software, the study profiled TCR beta repertoires from the peripheral blood of about a dozen young patients with multiple sclerosis. The multiple sclerosis patients were children and adolescents ranging in age from about 6 to 17 years. The chain is encoded by TRBV7-9 joined to TRBJ2-6; the D segment could be TRBD1, given 6 matching bases. This sequence was found in a girl between 10 and 17 years old with multiple sclerosis. The sample was blood. The nucleotide sequence is TGTGCCAGCAGCCCAGACCCCTGGGACACAGTCTCTGGGGCCAACGTCCTGACTTTC. This encodes CASSPDPWDTVSGANVLTF.